Presented here are 9 T cell receptor beta chains from one specimen sequenced in a study of blood T cell repertoires in COVID-19. The method was immunoSEQ multiplex PCR; TCRdb's version includes in-frame clones alone and lacks a portion of them. The profile shows 250,000 to 350,000 clones, 92% of them singletons. The sample comprised PBMCs or T cells enriched from blood (not recorded which). Source of these receptors: a woman aged 30 to 39 who had recovered from COVID-19.

Details on this clone: One end of the junction fails to match germline, which may point to a read error. The chain carries TRBV3-1 (or the pseudogene TRBV3-2) and TRBJ2-7; D unclear. Per the germline V gene, CDR1 is LGHDT and CDR2 is YNNKEL (reference sequence). This CDR3 is built from 12 residues. CDR3 nucleotides: TGTGCCAGCAGCCTCTTATCCTTCGAGCAGTACTTC. The encoded protein is CASSLLSFEQYF.

The gene calls are TRBV28 and TRBJ1-2, with TRBD1 matching 9 bases. Germline values: CDR1 MDHEN, CDR2 SYDVKM. J lost 4 bases, V lost 5 bases, and 8 bases had no gene match. The CDR3 runs to 15 residues. CDR3 sequence: CASSISGTGTYGYTF. CDR3 nucleotide sequence: TGTGCCAGCAGTATATCCGGGACAGGGACCTATGGCTACACCTTC.

The chain has TRBV11-3 and TRBJ2-7; D might be TRBD1 (5 bases). This CDR3 contains 14 residues. Germline V lookup: CDR1 SGHNT, CDR2 YENEEA. Trimming cost V 1 base and J 3 bases, with 10 bases left between them. The CDR3 DNA reads as TGTGCCAGCAGCTTAGTGGTGACAGACTACGAGCAGTACTTC. It specifies CASSLVVTDYEQYF.

The chain carries TRBV11-3 and TRBJ2-1; D is uncertain. The germline CDR1 and CDR2 sequences are SGHNT and YENEEA. There are 13 residues in the CDR3. V was clipped by 5 bases and J by 6 bases, with 11 bases between them. The CDR3 spells CASSPSGINEQFF. CDR3 sequence (DNA): TGTGCCAGCAGCCCTAGTGGAATCAATGAGCAGTTCTTC.

This rearrangement joins TRBV2 to TRBJ1-3; D unclear. The CDR3 sequence is 15 residues long. Trimming removed 1 base at V and 2 bases at J, with 9 bases between. In germline, CDR1 is SNHLY, CDR2 FYNNEI. CDR3 bases: TGTGCCAGCAGTGAAGGGGCCCGAACTGGAAACACCATATATTTT. This encodes CASSEGARTGNTIYF.

V is TRBV11-3 and J is TRBJ2-2; 12 positions match TRBD1. The junction had 8 bases not matched to a gene; V was cut back by 0 bases and J by 9 bases. Per the germline V gene, CDR1 is SGHNT and CDR2 is YENEEA. This CDR3 comprises 17 residues. CDR3 in amino acids: CASSLDWDRGRERELFF. In nucleotides, the CDR3 is TGTGCCAGCAGCTTAGATTGGGACAGGGGGCGCGAGCGGGAGCTGTTTTTT.

This chain connects TRBV7-2 to TRBJ2-7; a possible D gene is TRBD2 (6 bases). This CDR3 is built from 16 residues. The V gene's germline CDR1 is SGHTA and CDR2 FQGNSA. Trimming removed 5 bases from V and 0 bases from J, with 17 bases in between. The CDR3 region has the DNA TGTGCCAGCAGCCAGAGCAGTGGAGGGGACTCCTACGAGCAGTACTTC. This encodes CASSQSSGGDSYEQYF. The full variable domain, rest sourced from reference TRBV7-2 and TRBJ2-7, is GAGVSQSPSNKVTEKGKDVELRCDPISGHTALYWYRQSLGQGLEFLIYFQGNSAPDKSGLPSDRFSAERTGGSVSTLTIQRTQQEDSAVYLCASSQSSGGDSYEQYFGPGTRLTVT.

J is TRBJ1-3 and V is TRBV28; 8 bases align to TRBD1. Germline loops: CDR1 MDHEN, CDR2 SYDVKM. The junction had 10 bases not matched to a gene; V was cut back by 6 bases and J by 0 bases. This CDR3 contains 17 residues. CDR3 sequence: CASSQGQGRYSGNTIYF. CDR3 sequence (DNA): TGTGCCAGCAGCCAAGGACAGGGCCGATACTCTGGAAACACCATATATTTT. The full variable domain, rest sourced from reference TRBV28 and TRBJ1-3, is DVKVTQSSRYLVKRTGEKVFLECVQDMDHENMFWYRQDPGLGLRLIYFSYDVKMKEKGDIPEGYSVSREKKERFSLILESASTNQTSMYLCASSQGQGRYSGNTIYFGEGSWLTVV.

The chain is built from TRBV18 and TRBJ2-5; D not resolved. The V end lost 6 bases, the J end lost 1 base, and 12 bases lay between the germline ends. The CDR3 contains 14 residues. Germline V lookup: CDR1 KGHSH, CDR2 LQKENI. The CDR3 coding sequence is TGTGCCAGCTCCCCGAGGAACATCCAAGAGACCCAGTACTTC. Protein: CASSPRNIQETQYF.